This T cell receptor (beta chain) came from a study of T-cell reconstitution after alpha-beta-depleted transplantation in children. It was with unique molecular identifiers that the TCRbeta library was prepared. MiXCR, run by TCRdb on the PCR reads, gives a single entry per CDR3 protein. The repertoire holds a few hundred thousand distinct CDR3 sequences, with approximately 11% as singletons. The CDR3 covers 16 residues. V gave up 5 bases and J gave up 0 bases, with 14 bases separating them. Per germline, CDR1 SGHVS and CDR2 FQNEAQ. Here the sequenced sample was PBMCs from the stem cell graft donor, taken from the stem cell graft. This chain connects TRBV7-8 to TRBJ2-1; D unresolved. The receptor was derived from a human donor who donated a stem cell graft to a child with acute myeloid leukemia. The CDR3 here is CASSVRGESSYNEQFF. The CDR3 DNA is TGTGCCAGCAGCGTAAGAGGCGAAAGCTCCTACAATGAGCAGTTCTTC. The entire variable domain, with the rest obtained from reference TRBV7-8 and TRBJ2-1, is as follows: GAGVSQSPRYKVAKRGQDVALRCDPISGHVSLFWYQQALGQGPEFLTYFQNEAQLDKSGLPSDRFFAERPEGSVSTLKIQRTQQEDSAVYLCASSVRGESSYNEQFFGPGTRLTVL.